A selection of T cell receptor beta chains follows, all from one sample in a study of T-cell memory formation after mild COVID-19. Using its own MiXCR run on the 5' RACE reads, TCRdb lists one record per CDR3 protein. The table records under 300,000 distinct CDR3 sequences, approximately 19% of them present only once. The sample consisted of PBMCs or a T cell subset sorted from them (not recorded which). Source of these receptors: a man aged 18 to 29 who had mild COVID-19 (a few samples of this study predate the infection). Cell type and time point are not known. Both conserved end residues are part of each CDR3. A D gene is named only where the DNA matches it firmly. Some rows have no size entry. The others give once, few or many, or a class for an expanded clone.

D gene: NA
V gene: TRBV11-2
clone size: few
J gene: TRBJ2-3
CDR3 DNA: TGTGCCAGCAGCTCCCCGTACGACACAGATACGCAGTATTTT
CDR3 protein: CASSSPYDTDTQYF

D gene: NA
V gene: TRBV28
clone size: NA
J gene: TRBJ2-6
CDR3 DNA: TGTGCCAGCAGTCTCATTTGGGGCTCTGGGGCCAACGTCCTGACTTTC
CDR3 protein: CASSLIWGSGANVLTF

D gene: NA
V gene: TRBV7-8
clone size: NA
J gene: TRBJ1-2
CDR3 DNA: TGTGCCAGCAGCTTGGAGATTTACTATGGCTACACCTTC
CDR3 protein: CASSLEIYYGYTF

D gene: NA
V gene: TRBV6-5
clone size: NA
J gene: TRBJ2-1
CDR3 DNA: TGTGCCAGCAGTTACCGGGGGACGACCTACAATGAGCAGTTCTTC
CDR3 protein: CASSYRGTTYNEQFF

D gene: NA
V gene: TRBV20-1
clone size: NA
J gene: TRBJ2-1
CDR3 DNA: TGCAGTGCTAGCCTAGCCTACAATGAGCAGTTCTTC
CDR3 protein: CSASLAYNEQFF

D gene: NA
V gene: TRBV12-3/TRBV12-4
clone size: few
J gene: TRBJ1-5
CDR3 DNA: TGTGCCAGCAGTTTACGTCGTAGCAATCAGCCCCAGCATTTT
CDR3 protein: CASSLRRSNQPQHF

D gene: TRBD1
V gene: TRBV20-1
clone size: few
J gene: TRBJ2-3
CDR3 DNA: TGCAGTGCCCAGGGGGCAGATACGCAGTATTTT
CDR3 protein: CSAQGADTQYF

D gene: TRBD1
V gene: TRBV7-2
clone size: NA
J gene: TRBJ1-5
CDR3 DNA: TGTGCCAGCACACCTACAGGGGGGTTCAATCAGCCCCAGCATTTT
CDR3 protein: CASTPTGGFNQPQHF

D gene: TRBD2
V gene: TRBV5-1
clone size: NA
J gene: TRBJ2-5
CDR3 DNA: TGCGCCAGCAGCTTGGGTGGACTAGCGGGGCAAGAGACCCAGTACTTC
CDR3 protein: CASSLGGLAGQETQYF

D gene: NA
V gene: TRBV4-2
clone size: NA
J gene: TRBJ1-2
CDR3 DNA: TGTGCCAGCAGCCAAGATCTCCGACGGGCCTATGGCTACACCTTC
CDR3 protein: CASSQDLRRAYGYTF

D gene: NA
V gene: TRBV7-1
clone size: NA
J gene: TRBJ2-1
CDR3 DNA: TGTGCCAGCAGCGCCGGGGGGCGGCAGAGGGGGAGTGAGCAGTTCTTC
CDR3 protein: CASSAGGRQRGSEQFF

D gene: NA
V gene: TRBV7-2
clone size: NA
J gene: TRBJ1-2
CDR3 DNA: TGTGCCAGCAGAAACAGGGCCGGCTATGGCTACACCTTC
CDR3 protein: CASRNRAGYGYTF

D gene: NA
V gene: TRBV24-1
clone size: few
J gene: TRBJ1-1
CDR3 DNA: TGTGCCACCAGTGGTGGCAGGGACACTGAAGCTTTCTTT
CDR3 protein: CATSGGRDTEAFF

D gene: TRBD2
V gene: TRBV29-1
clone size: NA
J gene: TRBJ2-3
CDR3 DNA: TGCAGCGTAGGGCGGGGGGCGCCGACAGATACGCAGTATTTT
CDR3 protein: CSVGRGAPTDTQYF

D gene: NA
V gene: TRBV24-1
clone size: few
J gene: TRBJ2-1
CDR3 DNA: TGTGCCACCAGAGAAGGGGCCTACAATGAGCAGTTCTTC
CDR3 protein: CATREGAYNEQFF

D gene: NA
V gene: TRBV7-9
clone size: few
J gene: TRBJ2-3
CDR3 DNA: TGTGCCAGCAGCCAGGTGCTAGTCGGAGATACGCAGTATTTT
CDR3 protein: CASSQVLVGDTQYF

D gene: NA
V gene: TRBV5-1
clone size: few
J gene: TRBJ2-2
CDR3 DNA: TGCGCCAGCAGCTTGGGGACAGACACCGGGGAGCTGTTTTTT
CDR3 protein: CASSLGTDTGELFF

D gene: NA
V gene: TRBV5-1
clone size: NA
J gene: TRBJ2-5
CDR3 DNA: TGCGCCAGCAGCCCCCTCGTCCGGGGGCTGGGGGAGACCCAGTACTTC
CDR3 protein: CASSPLVRGLGETQYF

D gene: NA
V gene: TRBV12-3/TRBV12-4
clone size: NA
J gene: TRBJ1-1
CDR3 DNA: TGTGCCAGCAGACCGACGGTGGGGAACACTGAAGCTTTCTTT
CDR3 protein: CASRPTVGNTEAFF

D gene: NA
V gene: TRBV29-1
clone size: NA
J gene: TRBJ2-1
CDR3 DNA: TGCAGCGTGGACGATATGACGGGAGATTCCTACAATGAGCAGTTCTTC
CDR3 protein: CSVDDMTGDSYNEQFF

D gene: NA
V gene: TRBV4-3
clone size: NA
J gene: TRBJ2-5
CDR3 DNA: TGCGCCAGCAGCCAAGAAGTCGGCTTGGGGGAGACCCAGTACTTC
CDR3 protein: CASSQEVGLGETQYF

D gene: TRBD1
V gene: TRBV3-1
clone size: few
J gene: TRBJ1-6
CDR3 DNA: TGTGCCAGCAGCCAATTTTTGACAGGGTCGTCACCCCTCCACTTT
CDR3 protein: CASSQFLTGSSPLHF

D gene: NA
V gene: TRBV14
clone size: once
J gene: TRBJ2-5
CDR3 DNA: TGTGCCAGCAGCTCGACGGTACCACGGCGGGAGACCCAGTACTTC
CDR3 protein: CASSSTVPRRETQYF

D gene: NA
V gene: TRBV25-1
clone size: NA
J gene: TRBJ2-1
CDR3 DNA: TGTGCCAGCAGTGAATATACTACGGGGGCTAAATTGAGCTCCTACAATGAGCAGTTCTTC
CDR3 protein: CASSEYTTGAKLSSYNEQFF

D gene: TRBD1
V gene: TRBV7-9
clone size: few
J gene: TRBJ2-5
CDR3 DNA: TGTGCCAGCAGCTTCGGACAGGGGATAGAGACCCAGTACTTC
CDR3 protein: CASSFGQGIETQYF

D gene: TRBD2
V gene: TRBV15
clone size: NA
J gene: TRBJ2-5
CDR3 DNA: TGTGCCACCAGCAGTGGAGGCGGGGGAGTTAGAGAGACCCAGTACTTC
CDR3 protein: CATSSGGGGVRETQYF

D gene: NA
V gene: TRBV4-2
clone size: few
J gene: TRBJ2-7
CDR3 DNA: TGTGCCAGCAGCCAAAACAGAGCAGAGTACGAGCAGTACTTC
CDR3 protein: CASSQNRAEYEQYF

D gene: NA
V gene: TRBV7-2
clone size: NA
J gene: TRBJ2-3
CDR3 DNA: TGTGCCAGCAGCTTGTACCAGAATACGCAGTATTTT
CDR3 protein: CASSLYQNTQYF

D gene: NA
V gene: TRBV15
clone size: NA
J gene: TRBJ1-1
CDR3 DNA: TGTGCCACGACCTATGAAGCTTTCTTT
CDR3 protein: CATTYEAFF